Listed below are T cell receptor beta chains from one sample, sequenced in a study of response to subunit inactivated influenza vaccine. TCRdb reprocessed the RT-PCR reads via MiXCR and lists one record per CDR3 protein. The repertoire consists of 750,000 to 850,000 distinct CDR3 sequences, with 18% occurring once and the leading ten covering 11%. Sequencing was performed on PBMCs from blood, taken 5 days after vaccination. The receptors were gathered from a man aged 50-60 years who received an inactivated influenza vaccine. CDR3s include the opening cysteine and the closing phenylalanine or tryptophan. D genes are given only for firm matches. Expanded clones get a size class; other rows say once, few or many, or leave the size out.

j_call	d_call	v_call	clone_size	cdr3_aa	cdr3_nt
TRBJ2-1	NA	TRBV20-1	many	CSARRDYNEQFF	TGCAGTGCTAGAAGGGACTACAATGAGCAGTTCTTC
TRBJ2-1	TRBD1	TRBV7-9	many	CASSLRQGPYNEQFF	TGTGCCAGCAGCTTAAGACAGGGTCCCTACAATGAGCAGTTCTTC
TRBJ1-4	NA	TRBV19	NA	CASSIVYGGLFF	TGTGCCAGTAGTATAGTCTACGGCGGACTGTTTTTT
TRBJ2-1	NA	TRBV6-5	NA	CASTLDGVGEQFF	TGTGCCAGCACTTTGGACGGGGTCGGTGAGCAGTTCTTC
TRBJ2-7	NA	TRBV29-1	many	CSVEQGGFGEQYF	TGCAGCGTTGAACAGGGGGGATTTGGCGAGCAGTACTTC
TRBJ1-6	TRBD1	TRBV3-1	NA	CASSLGQARFNSPLHF	TGTGCCAGCAGCCTCGGACAGGCCCGCTTTAATTCACCCCTCCACTTT
TRBJ1-6	NA	TRBV3-1	NA	CASSQVQGNSPLHF	TGTGCCAGCAGCCAAGTGCAGGGGAATTCACCCCTCCACTTT
TRBJ1-2	TRBD1	TRBV7-8	NA	CASSLAYISGGGGYTF	TGTGCCAGCAGCTTAGCCTATATATCAGGGGGCGGGGGCTACACCTTC
TRBJ1-1	NA	TRBV5-1	few	CASTPRGGVGNTEAFF	TGCGCCAGCACCCCCCGAGGGGGGGTGGGAAACACTGAAGCTTTCTTT
TRBJ1-6	NA	TRBV5-6	NA	CASSLYRDRNSPLHF	TGTGCCAGCAGCTTGTACAGGGACCGTAATTCACCCCTCCACTTT
TRBJ2-1	NA	TRBV19	few	CASTFSGSSYNEQFF	TGTGCCAGTACCTTTAGCGGAAGCTCCTACAATGAGCAGTTCTTC
TRBJ1-2	NA	TRBV12-3/TRBV12-4	NA	CASKGLDYGYTF	TGTGCCAGCAAGGGGTTGGACTATGGCTACACCTTC
TRBJ2-1	TRBD2	TRBV9	few	CASSVAPSGRSKRGQFF	TGTGCCAGCAGCGTAGCTCCTAGCGGGAGATCAAAAAGGGGGCAGTTCTTC
TRBJ2-6	NA	TRBV6-1	NA	CASRHGALGANVLTF	TGTGCCAGCAGACATGGAGCGCTTGGGGCCAACGTCCTGACTTTC
TRBJ2-2	TRBD1	TRBV5-1	few	CASSPDRETGELFF	TGCGCCAGCAGCCCCGACAGGGAAACCGGGGAGCTGTTTTTT
TRBJ2-5	NA	TRBV12-2	NA	CASRCIHQGEEETQYF	TGTGCAAGTCGCTGTATACACCAAGGGGAGGAAGAGACCCAGTACTTC
TRBJ1-4	NA	TRBV4-2	few	CASSQDPDSREKLFF	TGTGCCAGCAGCCAAGATCCGGACAGTAGAGAAAAACTGTTTTTT
TRBJ1-4	NA	TRBV20-1	few	CSASGTAAGKLFF	TGCAGTGCTTCCGGGACTGCTGCAGGAAAACTGTTTTTT
TRBJ2-2	TRBD2	TRBV20-1	NA	CSARAGGRGTGELFF	TGCAGTGCTAGGGCGGGGGGGCGTGGCACCGGGGAGCTGTTTTTT
TRBJ2-1	TRBD2	TRBV7-2	few	CASSLARVAGEGSYNEQFF	TGTGCCAGCAGCTTAGCGAGGGTAGCGGGGGAGGGCTCCTACAATGAGCAGTTCTTC
TRBJ2-1	TRBD1	TRBV6-5	few	CASSSRGQPTSYNEQFF	TGTGCCAGCAGTTCCCGGGGACAGCCCACCTCCTACAATGAGCAGTTCTTC
TRBJ2-5	NA	TRBV7-2	many	CASSLGLQETQYF	TGTGCCAGCAGCTTAGGCCTCCAAGAGACCCAGTACTTC
TRBJ2-5	TRBD1	TRBV20-1	few	CSGQDRGRQETQYF	TGCAGTGGCCAAGACAGGGGCCGCCAAGAGACCCAGTACTTC
TRBJ2-7	NA	TRBV5-6	NA	CASSLGFGAYEQYF	TGTGCCAGCAGCTTGGGATTCGGGGCCTACGAGCAGTACTTC
TRBJ2-3	TRBD1	TRBV7-9	NA	CATHRDRGTDTQYF	TGTGCCACCCACCGGGACAGGGGAACAGATACGCAGTATTTT
TRBJ2-5	NA	TRBV14	few	CASSQGTKETQYF	TGTGCCAGCAGTCAAGGAACTAAAGAGACCCAGTACTTC
TRBJ2-7	NA	TRBV20-1	many	CSARGLGYEQYF	TGCAGTGCTAGAGGACTCGGCTACGAGCAGTACTTC
TRBJ2-2	NA	TRBV6-2/TRBV6-3	few	CASTIGHTGELFF	TGTGCCAGCACCATAGGACACACCGGGGAGCTGTTTTTT
TRBJ2-5	NA	TRBV6-1	few	CASSRPGLQETQYF	TGTGCCAGCAGTCGTCCAGGGCTCCAAGAGACCCAGTACTTC
TRBJ1-2	NA	TRBV12-3/TRBV12-4	NA	CASSSQRTGTANYGYTF	TGTGCCAGCAGCTCTCAGAGAACCGGGACCGCCAACTATGGCTACACCTTC
TRBJ2-1	NA	TRBV7-2	few	CASSFNGDLYNEQFF	TGTGCCAGCAGCTTTAACGGGGACCTTTACAATGAGCAGTTCTTC
TRBJ2-1	TRBD1	TRBV20-1	few	CSAREGQGYNEQFF	TGCAGTGCTAGAGAGGGACAGGGGTACAATGAGCAGTTCTTC
TRBJ2-1	TRBD1	TRBV29-1	NA	CSVKGQAAYNEQFF	TGCAGCGTGAAAGGACAGGCTGCCTACAATGAGCAGTTCTTC
TRBJ2-3	NA	TRBV5-1	few	CASSLSRVTDTQYF	TGCGCCAGCAGCTTATCGCGAGTCACAGATACGCAGTATTTT
TRBJ2-1	NA	TRBV18	NA	CASSPPSPNEQFF	TGTGCCAGCTCACCACCTAGCCCCAATGAGCAGTTCTTC
TRBJ1-1	NA	TRBV27	NA	CASRITGGNTEAFF	TGTGCCAGCAGGATAACCGGGGGGAACACTGAAGCTTTCTTT
TRBJ2-3	NA	TRBV5-6	NA	CASSWRGAADTQYF	TGTGCCAGCAGCTGGAGAGGGGCCGCAGATACGCAGTATTTT
TRBJ1-5	TRBD1	TRBV20-1	few	CSARGRQGGLYQPQHF	TGCAGTGCCCGGGGCCGACAGGGGGGCCTTTATCAGCCCCAGCATTTT
TRBJ2-5	TRBD2	TRBV4-2	NA	CASSQILGTREETQYF	TGTGCCAGCAGCCAGATCCTCGGGACTAGAGAAGAGACCCAGTACTTC
TRBJ2-1	NA	TRBV6-2/TRBV6-3	NA	CASRTGTNEQFF	TGTGCCAGCAGAACCGGGACAAATGAGCAGTTCTTC
TRBJ2-1	NA	TRBV10-1	NA	CASSSTTGRASYNEQFF	TGCGCCAGCAGCTCAACGACAGGACGGGCATCTTACAATGAGCAGTTCTTC
TRBJ1-2	TRBD1	TRBV12-3/TRBV12-4	few	CASSPQGARDGYTF	TGTGCCAGCAGTCCACAGGGGGCGCGGGATGGCTACACCTTC
TRBJ1-1	TRBD1	TRBV20-1	NA	CSARVYEGANTEAFF	TGCAGTGCTAGAGTCTACGAGGGGGCGAACACTGAAGCTTTCTTT
TRBJ2-2	NA	TRBV7-2	few	CASSPTTGSTGELFF	TGTGCCAGCAGCCCAACTACAGGGAGCACCGGGGAGCTGTTTTTT
TRBJ1-2	NA	TRBV7-9	NA	CASSFASEAHGGYTF	TGTGCCAGCAGCTTCGCTTCCGAGGCCCACGGCGGCTACACCTTC